This TCR beta chain was observed in a study of blood T cell repertoires in COVID-19. Study summary: Samples representing acute and convalescent COVID-19 were sourced from the United States, Italy and Spain.

This clone has only one observation. Adults between about 18 and 95 years of age took part from fewer than 30 US areas. Participants were placed into cohorts based on the clinical history they reported. V was clipped by 4 bases and J by 6 bases; unmatched bases: 7. Germline V gives CDR1 LNHNV, CDR2 YYDKDF (reference sequence). The length of the CDR3 is 15 residues. Only in-frame clones appear in the TCRdb table, and some are missing; sequencing was by immunoSEQ multiplex PCR. Of fewer than 500,000 clones listed, roughly nine tenths are singletons. Source material: PBMCs or T cells enriched from blood (not recorded which). The rearrangement links TRBV15 to TRBJ2-4; 9 bases are a match to TRBD1. This sequence originates from a young man who had recovered from COVID-19. Here the CDR3 DNA reads TGTGCCACCAGCATAGACAGGGGGGTGGTAAACATTCAGTACTTC. Translation: CATSIDRGVVNIQYF.